These T cell receptor beta chains were read from a single sample in a study of OX40 agonist ivuxolimab in advanced cancers. TCRdb's table, derived via immunoSEQ multiplex PCR, lists solely in-frame clones and lacks some. Among 40,000 to 55,000 clones, about 88% were seen once, and the ten largest hold roughly 3.3%. The source material was CD4+ or CD8+ T cells sorted from blood, sampled in a trial of the OX40 agonist ivuxolimab. The receptors derive from an adult with an advanced solid tumor such as melanoma, head and neck, liver or kidney cancer. The CDR3 runs from the conserved cysteine through the conserved F or W. The D gene is left open where the match is weak. Only part of the rows carry a size: once, few, many, or a class if the clone is expanded.

NA	NA	TRBV28	TRBJ2-5	CASSSPSTGETQYF	TGTGCCAGCAGTTCTCCGTCGACCGGAGAGACCCAGTACTTC
NA	NA	TRBV28	TRBJ2-5	CASSFRGREETQYF	TGTGCCAGCAGTTTTAGGGGCAGGGAAGAGACCCAGTACTTC
NA	NA	TRBV28	TRBJ2-1	CASSGTLRIRQFF	TGTGCCAGCAGTGGGACTTTGAGGATTAGGCAGTTCTTC
NA	NA	TRBV6-5	TRBJ2-7	CASSTYPYEQYF	TGTGCCAGCAGTACCTACCCCTACGAGCAGTACTTC
TRBD1	once	TRBV18	TRBJ2-5	CASSSARGSGETQYF	TGTGCCAGCTCATCCGCCAGGGGGTCCGGTGAGACCCAGTACTTC
NA	NA	TRBV30	TRBJ2-6	CAWSGESGANVLTF	TGTGCCTGGAGTGGAGAATCTGGGGCCAACGTCCTGACTTTC
NA	once	TRBV19	TRBJ2-1	CASSIGTSPSYNEQFF	TGTGCCAGTAGTATAGGCACTAGCCCCTCCTACAATGAGCAGTTCTTC
TRBD1	NA	TRBV5-4	TRBJ2-2	CASKRTGEGLAGELFF	TGTGCCAGCAAACGGACAGGGGAGGGTTTGGCCGGGGAGCTGTTTTTT
NA	NA	TRBV7-2	TRBJ2-2	CASSAHGTGELFF	TGTGCCAGCAGCGCCCACGGCACCGGGGAGCTGTTTTTT
TRBD2	NA	TRBV6-6	TRBJ2-5	CASSYGRGVRETQYF	TGTGCCAGCAGTTACGGACGGGGGGTTCGGGAGACCCAGTACTTC
NA	NA	TRBV6-5	TRBJ1-6	CASNPGVAYNSPLHF	TGTGCCAGCAACCCGGGGGTCGCCTATAATTCACCCCTCCACTTT
TRBD2	once	TRBV7-2	TRBJ2-1	CASSLLAGYEQFF	TGTGCCAGCAGCTTATTAGCGGGATATGAGCAGTTCTTC
NA	NA	TRBV4-3	TRBJ1-3	CASSQDLGSGNTIYF	TGCGCCAGCAGCCAAGATTTAGGATCTGGAAACACCATATATTTT
NA	NA	TRBV7-9	TRBJ1-2	CASSTDSALNYGYTF	TGTGCCAGCAGCACCGACAGTGCCCTCAACTATGGCTACACCTTC
NA	NA	TRBV4-1	TRBJ1-2	CASSQATNYGYTF	TGCGCCAGCAGCCAAGCGACGAACTATGGCTACACCTTC
NA	NA	TRBV29-1	TRBJ1-1	CSVVTMNTEAFF	TGCAGCGTTGTGACAATGAACACTGAAGCTTTCTTT
TRBD1	NA	TRBV30	TRBJ1-2	CAWEGADGYTF	TGTGCCTGGGAGGGGGCCGATGGCTACACCTTC
NA	NA	TRBV5-1	TRBJ1-3	CASSSDGGNTIYF	TGCGCCAGCAGCTCAGATGGTGGAAACACCATATATTTT
NA	NA	TRBV12-1	TRBJ2-7	CASSFEAAGPYEQYF	TGTGCCAGCAGCTTTGAAGCCGCAGGACCCTACGAGCAGTACTTC
NA	NA	TRBV7-9	TRBJ2-5	CASSLAVNQETQYF	TGTGCCAGCAGCTTAGCGGTCAACCAAGAGACCCAGTACTTC
NA	NA	TRBV18	TRBJ1-4	CASSGTRNEKLFF	TGTGCCAGCTCCGGGACCAGAAATGAAAAACTGTTTTTT
TRBD2	NA	TRBV28	TRBJ2-3	CASSPPGLAEPAKDTQYF	TGTGCCAGCAGTCCTCCGGGACTAGCGGAGCCCGCAAAAGATACGCAGTATTTT
NA	NA	TRBV4-1	TRBJ1-5	CASSQTPKGAQVAQHF	TGCGCCAGCAGCCAAACCCCCAAAGGGGCGCAGGTTGCCCAGCATTTT